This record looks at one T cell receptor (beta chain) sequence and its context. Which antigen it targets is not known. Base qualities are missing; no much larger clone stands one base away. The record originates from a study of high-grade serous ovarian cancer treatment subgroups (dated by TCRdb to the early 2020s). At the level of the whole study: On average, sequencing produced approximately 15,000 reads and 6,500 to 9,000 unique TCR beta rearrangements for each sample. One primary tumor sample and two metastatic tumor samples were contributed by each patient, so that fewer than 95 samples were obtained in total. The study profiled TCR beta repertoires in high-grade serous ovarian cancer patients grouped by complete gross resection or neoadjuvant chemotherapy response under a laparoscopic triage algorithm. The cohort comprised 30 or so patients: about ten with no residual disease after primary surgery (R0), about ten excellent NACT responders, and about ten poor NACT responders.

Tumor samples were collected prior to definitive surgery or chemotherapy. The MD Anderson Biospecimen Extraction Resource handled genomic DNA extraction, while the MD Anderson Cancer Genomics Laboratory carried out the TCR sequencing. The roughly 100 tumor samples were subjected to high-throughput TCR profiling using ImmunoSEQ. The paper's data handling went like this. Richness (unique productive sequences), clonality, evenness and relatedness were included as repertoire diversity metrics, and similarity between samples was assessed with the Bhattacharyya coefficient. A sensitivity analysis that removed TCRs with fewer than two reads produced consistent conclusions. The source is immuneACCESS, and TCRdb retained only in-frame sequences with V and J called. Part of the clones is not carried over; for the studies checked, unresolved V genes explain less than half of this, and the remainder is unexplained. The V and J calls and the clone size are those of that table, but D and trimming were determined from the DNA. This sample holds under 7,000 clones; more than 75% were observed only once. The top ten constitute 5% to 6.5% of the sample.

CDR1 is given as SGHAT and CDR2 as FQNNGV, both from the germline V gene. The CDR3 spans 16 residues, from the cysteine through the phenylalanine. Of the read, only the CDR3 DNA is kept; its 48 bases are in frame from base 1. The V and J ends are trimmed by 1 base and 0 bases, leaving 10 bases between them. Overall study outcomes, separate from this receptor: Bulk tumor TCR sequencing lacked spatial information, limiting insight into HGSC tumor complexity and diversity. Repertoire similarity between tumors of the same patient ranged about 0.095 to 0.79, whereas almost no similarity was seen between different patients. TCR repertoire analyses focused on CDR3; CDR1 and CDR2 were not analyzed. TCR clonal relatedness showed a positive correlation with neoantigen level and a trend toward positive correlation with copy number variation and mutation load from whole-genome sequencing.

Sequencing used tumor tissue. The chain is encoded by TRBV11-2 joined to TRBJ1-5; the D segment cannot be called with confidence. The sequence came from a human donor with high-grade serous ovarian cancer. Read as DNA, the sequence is TGTGCCAGCAGCTTAGGCCTGGGGTATAGCAATCAGCCCCAGCATTTT. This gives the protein CASSLGLGYSNQPQHF.